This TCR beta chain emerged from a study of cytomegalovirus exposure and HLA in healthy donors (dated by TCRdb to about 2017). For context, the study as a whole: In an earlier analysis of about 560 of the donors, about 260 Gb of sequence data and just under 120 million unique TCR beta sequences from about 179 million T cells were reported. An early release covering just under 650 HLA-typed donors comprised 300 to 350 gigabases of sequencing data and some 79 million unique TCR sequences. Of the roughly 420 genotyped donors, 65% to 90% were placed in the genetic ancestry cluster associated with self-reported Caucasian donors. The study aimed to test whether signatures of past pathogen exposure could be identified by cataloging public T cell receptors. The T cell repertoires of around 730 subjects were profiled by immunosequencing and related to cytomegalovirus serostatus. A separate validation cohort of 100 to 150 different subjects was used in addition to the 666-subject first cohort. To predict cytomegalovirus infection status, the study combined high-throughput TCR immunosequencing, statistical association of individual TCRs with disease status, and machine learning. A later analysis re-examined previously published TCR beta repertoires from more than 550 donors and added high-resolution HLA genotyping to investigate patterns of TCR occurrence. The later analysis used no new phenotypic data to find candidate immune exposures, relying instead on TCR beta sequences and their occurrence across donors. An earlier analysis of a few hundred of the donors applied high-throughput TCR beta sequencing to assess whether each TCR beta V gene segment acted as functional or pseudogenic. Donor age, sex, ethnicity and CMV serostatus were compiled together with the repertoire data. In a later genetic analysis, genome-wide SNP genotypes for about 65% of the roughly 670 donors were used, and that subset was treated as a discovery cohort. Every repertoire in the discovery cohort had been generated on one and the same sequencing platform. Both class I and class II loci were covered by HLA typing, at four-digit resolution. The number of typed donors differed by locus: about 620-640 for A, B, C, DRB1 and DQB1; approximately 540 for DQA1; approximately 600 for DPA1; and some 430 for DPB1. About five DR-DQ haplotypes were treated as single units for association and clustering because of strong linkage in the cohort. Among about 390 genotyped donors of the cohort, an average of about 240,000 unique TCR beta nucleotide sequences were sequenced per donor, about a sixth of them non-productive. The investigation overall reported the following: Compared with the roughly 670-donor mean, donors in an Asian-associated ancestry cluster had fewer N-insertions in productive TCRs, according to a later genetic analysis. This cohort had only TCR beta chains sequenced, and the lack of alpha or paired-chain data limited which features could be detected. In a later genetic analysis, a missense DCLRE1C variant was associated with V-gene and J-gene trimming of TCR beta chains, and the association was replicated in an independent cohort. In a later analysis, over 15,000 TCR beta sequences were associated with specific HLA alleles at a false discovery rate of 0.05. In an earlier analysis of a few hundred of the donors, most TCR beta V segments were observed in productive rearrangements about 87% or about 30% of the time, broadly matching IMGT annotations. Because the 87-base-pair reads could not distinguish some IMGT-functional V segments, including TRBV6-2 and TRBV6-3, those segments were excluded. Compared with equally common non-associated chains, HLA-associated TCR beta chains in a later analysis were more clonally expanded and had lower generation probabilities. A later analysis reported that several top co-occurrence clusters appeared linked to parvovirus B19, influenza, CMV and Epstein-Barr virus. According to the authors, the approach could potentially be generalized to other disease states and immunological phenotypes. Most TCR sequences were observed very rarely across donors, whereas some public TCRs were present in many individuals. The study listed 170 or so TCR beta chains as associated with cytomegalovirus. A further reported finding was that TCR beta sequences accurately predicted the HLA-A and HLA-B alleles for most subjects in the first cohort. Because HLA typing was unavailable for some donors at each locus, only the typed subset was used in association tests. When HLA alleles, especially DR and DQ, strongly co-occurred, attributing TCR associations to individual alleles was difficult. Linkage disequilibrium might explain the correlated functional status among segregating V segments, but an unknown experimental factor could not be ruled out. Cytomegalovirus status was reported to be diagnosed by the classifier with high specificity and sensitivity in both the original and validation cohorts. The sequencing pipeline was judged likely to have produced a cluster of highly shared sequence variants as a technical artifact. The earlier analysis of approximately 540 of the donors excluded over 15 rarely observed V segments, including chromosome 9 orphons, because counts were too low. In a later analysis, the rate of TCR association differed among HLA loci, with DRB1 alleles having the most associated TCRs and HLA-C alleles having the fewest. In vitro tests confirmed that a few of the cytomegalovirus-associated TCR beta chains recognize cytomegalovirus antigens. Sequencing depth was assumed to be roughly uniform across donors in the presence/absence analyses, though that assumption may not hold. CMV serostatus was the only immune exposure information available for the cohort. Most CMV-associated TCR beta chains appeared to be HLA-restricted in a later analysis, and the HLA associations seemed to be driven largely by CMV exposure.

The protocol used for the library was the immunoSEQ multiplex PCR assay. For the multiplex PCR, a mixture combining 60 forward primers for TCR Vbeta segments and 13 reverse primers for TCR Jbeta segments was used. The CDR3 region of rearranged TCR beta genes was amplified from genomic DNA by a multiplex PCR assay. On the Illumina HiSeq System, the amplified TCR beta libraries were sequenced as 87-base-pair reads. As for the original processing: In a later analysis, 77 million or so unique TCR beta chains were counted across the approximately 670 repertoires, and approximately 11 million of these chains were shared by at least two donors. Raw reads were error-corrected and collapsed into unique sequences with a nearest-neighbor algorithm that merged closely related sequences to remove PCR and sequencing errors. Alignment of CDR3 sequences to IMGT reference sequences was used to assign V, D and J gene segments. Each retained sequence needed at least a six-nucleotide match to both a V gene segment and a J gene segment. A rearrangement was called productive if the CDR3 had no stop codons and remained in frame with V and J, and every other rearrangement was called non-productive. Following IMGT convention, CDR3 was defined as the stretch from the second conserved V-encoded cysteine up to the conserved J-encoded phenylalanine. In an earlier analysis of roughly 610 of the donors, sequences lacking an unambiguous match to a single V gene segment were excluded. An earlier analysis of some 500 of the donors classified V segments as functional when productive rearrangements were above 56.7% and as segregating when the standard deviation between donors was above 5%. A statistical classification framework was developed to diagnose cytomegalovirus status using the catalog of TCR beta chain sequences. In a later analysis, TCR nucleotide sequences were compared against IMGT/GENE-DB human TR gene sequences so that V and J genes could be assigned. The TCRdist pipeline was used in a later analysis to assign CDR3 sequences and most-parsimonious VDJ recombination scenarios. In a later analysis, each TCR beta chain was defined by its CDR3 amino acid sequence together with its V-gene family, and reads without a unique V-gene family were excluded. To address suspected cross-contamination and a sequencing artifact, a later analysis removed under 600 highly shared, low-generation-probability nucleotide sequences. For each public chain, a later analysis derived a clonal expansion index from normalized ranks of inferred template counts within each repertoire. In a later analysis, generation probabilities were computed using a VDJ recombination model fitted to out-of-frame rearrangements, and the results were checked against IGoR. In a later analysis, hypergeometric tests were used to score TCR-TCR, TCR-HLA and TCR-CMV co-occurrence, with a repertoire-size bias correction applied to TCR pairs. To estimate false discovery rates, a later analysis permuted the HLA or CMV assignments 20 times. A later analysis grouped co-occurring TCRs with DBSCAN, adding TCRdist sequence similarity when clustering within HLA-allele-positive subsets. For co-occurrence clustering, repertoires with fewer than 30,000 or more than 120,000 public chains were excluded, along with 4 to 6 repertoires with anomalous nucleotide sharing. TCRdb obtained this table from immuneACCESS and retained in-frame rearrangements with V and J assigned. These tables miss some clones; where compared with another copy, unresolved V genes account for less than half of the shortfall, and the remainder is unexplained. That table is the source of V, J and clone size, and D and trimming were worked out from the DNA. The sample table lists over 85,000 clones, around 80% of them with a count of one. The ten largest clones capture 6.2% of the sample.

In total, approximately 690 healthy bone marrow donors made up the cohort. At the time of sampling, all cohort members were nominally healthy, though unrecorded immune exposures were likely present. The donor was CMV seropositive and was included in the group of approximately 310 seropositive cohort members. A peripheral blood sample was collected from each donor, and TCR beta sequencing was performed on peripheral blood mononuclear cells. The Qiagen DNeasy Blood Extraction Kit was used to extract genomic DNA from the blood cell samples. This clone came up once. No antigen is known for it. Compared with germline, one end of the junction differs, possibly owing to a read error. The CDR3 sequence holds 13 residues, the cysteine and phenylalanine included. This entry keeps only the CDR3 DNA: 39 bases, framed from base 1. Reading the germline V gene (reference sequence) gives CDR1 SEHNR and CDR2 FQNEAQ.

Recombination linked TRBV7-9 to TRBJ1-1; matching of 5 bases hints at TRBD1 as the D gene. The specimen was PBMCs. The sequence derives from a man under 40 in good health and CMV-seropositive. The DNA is TGTTCCAGCAGCTTAGGGGCAGAGAGTGAAGCTTTCTTT. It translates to CSSSLGAESEAFF.